Given below is one TCR beta chain in context. What antigen it recognizes has not been identified. No base quality information exists; no much larger clone differs at one position. This sample stems from a study of cytomegalovirus exposure and HLA in healthy donors (TCRdb year 2017). With regard to the full study: In an earlier analysis of about 560 of the donors, 276 Gb of sequence data and roughly 100 million unique TCR beta sequences from 180 million or so T cells were reported. Around 300 gigabases of sequencing data and around 87 million unique TCR sequences were included in an early release covering around 650 HLA-typed donors. Of the 300 to 500 genotyped donors, approximately 80% were placed in the genetic ancestry cluster associated with self-reported Caucasian donors. The study was designed to test whether signatures of past pathogen exposure could be identified by cataloging public T cell receptors. The study used immunosequencing to profile the T cell repertoires of approximately 690 subjects and linked those repertoires to cytomegalovirus serostatus. In addition to the first cohort of about 650 subjects, a separate validation cohort of 120 different subjects was used. To predict cytomegalovirus infection status, the study brought together high-throughput TCR immunosequencing, statistical association of individual TCRs with disease status, and machine learning. To study patterns of TCR occurrence, a later analysis re-analyzed previously published TCR beta repertoires from under 750 donors and added high-resolution HLA genotyping. In the later analysis, no new phenotypic data were used to find candidate immune exposures; instead, reliance was placed on TCR beta sequences and their occurrence across donors. To decide whether each TCR beta V gene segment behaved as functional or pseudogenic, an earlier analysis of some 600 of the donors relied on high-throughput TCR beta sequencing. Donor age, sex, ethnicity and CMV serostatus were compiled alongside the repertoire data. In a later genetic analysis, genome-wide SNP genotypes for about three fifths of the roughly 670 donors were used, and that subset was treated as a discovery cohort. Every discovery cohort repertoire had been produced on one sequencing platform. Class I and class II HLA loci were covered by the typing at four-digit resolution. The number of typed donors differed by locus: roughly 629-640 for A, B, C, DRB1 and DQB1; about 520 for DQA1; fewer than 610 for DPA1; and some 450 for DPB1. Roughly 5 DR-DQ haplotypes were handled as single units for association and clustering, since linkage in the cohort was strong. Among several hundred genotyped donors of the cohort, an average of around 250,000 unique TCR beta nucleotide sequences was sequenced per donor, of which about 19% were non-productive. The research as a whole found: Compared with the approximately 670-donor mean, donors in an Asian-associated ancestry cluster had fewer N-insertions in productive TCRs, according to a later genetic analysis. This cohort had only TCR beta chains sequenced, and the lack of alpha or paired-chain data limited which features could be detected. An association between a missense DCLRE1C variant and V-gene and J-gene trimming of TCR beta chains was found in a later genetic analysis and replicated in an independent cohort. The authors suggested that the approach could potentially be generalized to other disease states and immunological phenotypes. The study listed 164 TCR beta chains as associated with cytomegalovirus. A few of the identified cytomegalovirus-associated TCR beta chains were confirmed in vitro to be specific for cytomegalovirus antigens. Roughly uniform sequencing depth across donors was assumed in presence/absence analyses, although this assumption may not hold. In both the original and validation cohorts, the classifier was reported to diagnose cytomegalovirus status with high specificity and sensitivity. Because the 87-base-pair reads could not distinguish some IMGT-functional V segments, including TRBV6-2 and TRBV6-3, those segments were excluded. According to a later analysis, most CMV-associated TCR beta chains appeared to be HLA-restricted, and the HLA associations seemed to be driven largely by CMV exposure. Compared with equally common non-associated chains, HLA-associated TCR beta chains in a later analysis were more clonally expanded and had lower generation probabilities. HLA typing was unavailable for some donors at each locus, so association tests used only the typed subset. In a later analysis, the rate of TCR association differed among HLA loci, with DRB1 alleles having the most associated TCRs and HLA-C alleles having the fewest. The sequencing pipeline was judged likely to have produced a cluster of highly shared sequence variants as a technical artifact. Correlated functional status among segregating V segments might be attributable to linkage disequilibrium, but an unknown experimental factor could not be ruled out. When HLA alleles, especially DR and DQ, strongly co-occurred, attributing TCR associations to individual alleles was difficult. In a later analysis, several top co-occurrence clusters were reported to appear linked to parvovirus B19, influenza, CMV and Epstein-Barr virus. A further reported finding was that TCR beta sequences accurately predicted the HLA-A and HLA-B alleles for most subjects in the first cohort. In an earlier analysis of some 540 of the donors, most TCR beta V segments appeared in productive rearrangements about 90% or about 30% of the time, broadly matching IMGT annotations. Over 15 rarely observed V segments, including chromosome 9 orphons, were excluded from the earlier analysis of about 600 of the donors because counts were too low. At a false discovery rate of 0.05, a later analysis linked about 17,000 TCR beta sequences to specific HLA alleles. Most TCR sequences were seen in very few donors, while some public TCRs were found in many individuals. CMV serostatus was the only immune exposure information available for the cohort.

The cohort consisted of 600 to 750 healthy bone marrow donors. At the time of sampling, every cohort member was nominally healthy, though immune exposures that went unrecorded were likely present. The donor was CMV seronegative and belonged to the group of 352 seronegative cohort members. Every donor gave a peripheral blood sample, and the peripheral blood mononuclear cells from that sample were used for TCR beta sequencing. Genomic DNA was extracted from the blood cell samples with the Qiagen DNeasy Blood Extraction Kit. Library preparation used the immunoSEQ multiplex PCR assay. For the multiplex PCR, a mixture combining 60 forward primers for TCR Vbeta segments and 13 reverse primers for TCR Jbeta segments was used. Amplification of the CDR3 region of rearranged TCR beta genes was performed with a multiplex PCR assay on genomic DNA. On the Illumina HiSeq System, the amplified TCR beta libraries were sequenced as 87-base-pair reads. The study's processing was this. A later analysis tallied about 77 million unique TCR beta chains across the 700 or so repertoires, and about 12 million of those chains were shared by two or more donors. A nearest-neighbor algorithm error-corrected the raw reads and collapsed the reads into unique sequences, merging closely related sequences to remove PCR and sequencing errors. To assign V, D and J gene segments, CDR3 sequences were aligned to IMGT reference sequences. For a sequence to be retained, a match of at least six nucleotides to both a V gene segment and a J gene segment was required. Rearrangements were classified as productive when the CDR3 lacked stop codons and remained in frame with V and J, and all other rearrangements were classified as non-productive. Following IMGT convention, CDR3 was defined as the stretch from the second conserved V-encoded cysteine to the conserved J-encoded phenylalanine. In an earlier analysis of more than 550 of the donors, sequences lacking an unambiguous match to a single V gene segment were excluded. In an earlier analysis of 450 to 700 of the donors, V segments were called functional above 56.7% productive rearrangements and were called segregating when the between-donor standard deviation exceeded 5%. To diagnose cytomegalovirus status from the catalog of TCR beta chain sequences, a statistical classification framework was built. In a later analysis, V and J genes were assigned by comparing TCR nucleotide sequences against IMGT/GENE-DB human TR gene sequences. A later analysis assigned CDR3 sequences and most-parsimonious VDJ recombination scenarios with the TCRdist pipeline. In a later analysis, every TCR beta chain was defined by the combination of its CDR3 amino acid sequence and its V-gene family, and reads without a unique V-gene family were dropped. As a way to deal with suspected cross-contamination and a sequencing artifact, a later analysis dropped nearly 600 nucleotide sequences that were highly shared and had low generation probability. In a later analysis, a clonal expansion index for each public chain was calculated from normalized within-repertoire ranks of inferred template counts. A later analysis computed generation probabilities with a VDJ recombination model fitted to out-of-frame rearrangements, and checked the results against IGoR. Hypergeometric tests were used in a later analysis to score TCR-TCR, TCR-HLA and TCR-CMV co-occurrence, with a repertoire-size bias correction applied to the TCR pairs. To estimate false discovery rates, a later analysis permuted the HLA or CMV assignments 20 times. A later analysis grouped co-occurring TCRs with DBSCAN, adding TCRdist sequence similarity when clustering within HLA-allele-positive subsets. Repertoires with fewer than 30,000 or more than 120,000 public chains, plus five repertoires with anomalous nucleotide sharing, were excluded from co-occurrence clustering. This is the immuneACCESS table as TCRdb keeps it, with only in-frame sequences that have V and J called. A part of the clones is gone; compared with another copy, unresolved V genes explain less than half, and the rest is unexplained. V and J calls and clone size follow that table, whereas D and trimming were derived from the DNA. The sample table shows about 140,000 clones, and about 77% are seen once. Around 1.6% of the sample lies in the top ten.

Trimming removed 1 base from V and 10 bases from J, leaving 11 bases between the germline ends. The germline V gene yields SGHAT for CDR1 and FQNNGV for CDR2. The CDR3 spans 13 residues, from the cysteine through the phenylalanine. Of all the DNA, just the CDR3 is kept, 39 bases in frame from base 1. The sequence derives from a female donor in good health and CMV-seronegative. Sequences were obtained from PBMCs. The rearranged segments are TRBV11-2 and TRBJ2-1; TRBD2 could be the D gene, as 5 bases match. The CDR3 here reads CASSLGLAIEQFF. The DNA is TGTGCCAGCAGCTTAGGTTTAGCGATCGAGCAGTTCTTC.